These T cell receptor beta chains were read from a single sample in a study of shared clonotypes between healthy human individuals. Clones were sequenced by immunoSEQ multiplex PCR, and TCRdb holds only the in-frame ones, with some missing. The data contain roughly 410,000 clones, approximately 97% of them singletons. The sequenced sample was memory CD8+ T cells sorted from blood. These receptors were obtained from a man between 25 and 39 years old in good health. CDR3s include the opening cysteine and the closing phenylalanine or tryptophan. A D gene is named only where the DNA matches it firmly. Only some rows state a clone size, as once, few, many or a class for expanded clones.

v_gene: TRBV6-5; d_gene: TRBD2; j_gene: TRBJ2-1; abundance: NA; CDR3nt: TGTGCCAGCAGCCCATTAGCGGGAGCGATGCAGTTCTTC; CDR3aa: CASSPLAGAMQFF
v_gene: TRBV10-3; d_gene: TRBD2; j_gene: TRBJ2-3; abundance: NA; CDR3nt: TGTGCCATCAGGATGCCTCCGGGACTAGCGGGGGAAAGCACAGATACGCAGTATTTT; CDR3aa: CAIRMPPGLAGESTDTQYF
v_gene: TRBV18; d_gene: NA; j_gene: TRBJ1-1; abundance: NA; CDR3nt: TGTGCCAGCTCACCCTTTCTGAACACTGAAGCTTTCTTT; CDR3aa: CASSPFLNTEAFF
v_gene: TRBV5-1; d_gene: NA; j_gene: TRBJ2-1; abundance: NA; CDR3nt: TGCGCCAGCAGCTTGGGAGGGTCCTCCTACAATGAGCAGTTCTTC; CDR3aa: CASSLGGSSYNEQFF
v_gene: TRBV28; d_gene: NA; j_gene: TRBJ1-2; abundance: NA; CDR3nt: TGTGCCAGCAGTCCAAACTTGGGGCAGTTTTATGGCTACACCTTC; CDR3aa: CASSPNLGQFYGYTF
v_gene: TRBV2; d_gene: NA; j_gene: TRBJ1-6; abundance: NA; CDR3nt: TGTGCCAGCAGTCTCAGACCTTCTAAGGATTCACCCCTCCACTTT; CDR3aa: CASSLRPSKDSPLHF
v_gene: TRBV14; d_gene: TRBD1; j_gene: TRBJ1-2; abundance: NA; CDR3nt: TGTGCCAGCAGCTACTCAACCACTCCGGGACAGGGGGATGGCTACACCTTC; CDR3aa: CASSYSTTPGQGDGYTF
v_gene: TRBV6-5; d_gene: NA; j_gene: TRBJ2-5; abundance: NA; CDR3nt: TGTGCCAGCAAGTCTGAAGGGGAGACCCAGTACTTC; CDR3aa: CASKSEGETQYF
v_gene: TRBV6-5; d_gene: NA; j_gene: TRBJ1-5; abundance: NA; CDR3nt: TGTGCCAGCAGTTCGACCCAGCCCCAGCATTTT; CDR3aa: CASSSTQPQHF
v_gene: TRBV18; d_gene: TRBD1; j_gene: TRBJ1-5; abundance: NA; CDR3nt: TGTGCCAGCTCACCACTAGGGGGCAGCAATCAGCCCCAGCATTTT; CDR3aa: CASSPLGGSNQPQHF
v_gene: TRBV28; d_gene: NA; j_gene: TRBJ2-4; abundance: NA; CDR3nt: TGTGCCAGCAGTTTACGGCCAGGAAAAAACATTCAGTACTTC; CDR3aa: CASSLRPGKNIQYF
v_gene: TRBV28; d_gene: NA; j_gene: TRBJ2-7; abundance: NA; CDR3nt: TGTGCCAGCAGTTCTCAGCATATGCAGTACTTC; CDR3aa: CASSSQHMQYF
v_gene: TRBV6-5; d_gene: NA; j_gene: TRBJ2-7; abundance: NA; CDR3nt: TGTGCCAGCAGGCAGGGTACCCTAGCCTACGAGCAGTACTTC; CDR3aa: CASRQGTLAYEQYF
v_gene: TRBV9; d_gene: TRBD2; j_gene: TRBJ2-1; abundance: NA; CDR3nt: TGTGCCAGCAGCGTAGGACTAGCGGGGGGATTGGGGAGCTCCTACAATGAGCAGTTCTTC; CDR3aa: CASSVGLAGGLGSSYNEQFF
v_gene: TRBV4-1; d_gene: NA; j_gene: TRBJ2-7; abundance: NA; CDR3nt: TGCGCCAGCAGCCAAGGGGACGGGAGTGACTACGAGCAGTACTTC; CDR3aa: CASSQGDGSDYEQYF
v_gene: TRBV13; d_gene: NA; j_gene: TRBJ2-1; abundance: NA; CDR3nt: TGTGCCAGCAGCTTGGACAGCGCCTACAATGAGCAGTTCTTC; CDR3aa: CASSLDSAYNEQFF
v_gene: TRBV5-1; d_gene: NA; j_gene: TRBJ2-5; abundance: NA; CDR3nt: TGCGCCAGCAGCTCGCAGGTCGGCAAAGAGACCCAGTACTTC; CDR3aa: CASSSQVGKETQYF
v_gene: TRBV6-5; d_gene: NA; j_gene: TRBJ2-1; abundance: NA; CDR3nt: TGTGCCAGCAGTTACAGGCGACTAGGCAATGAGCAGTTCTTC; CDR3aa: CASSYRRLGNEQFF
v_gene: TRBV7-9; d_gene: TRBD2; j_gene: TRBJ2-7; abundance: NA; CDR3nt: TGTGCCAGCAGCCGGGGACTAGCGGGGTCTACCTACGAGCAGTACTTC; CDR3aa: CASSRGLAGSTYEQYF
v_gene: TRBV28; d_gene: NA; j_gene: TRBJ1-3; abundance: NA; CDR3nt: TGTGCCAGCAGTTTTTTGGAAGGTGGAAACACCATATATTTT; CDR3aa: CASSFLEGGNTIYF
v_gene: TRBV11-2; d_gene: NA; j_gene: TRBJ1-2; abundance: NA; CDR3nt: TGTGCCAGCAGCTTAGGACGGTATGGCTACACCTTC; CDR3aa: CASSLGRYGYTF
v_gene: TRBV6-1; d_gene: NA; j_gene: TRBJ1-5; abundance: few; CDR3nt: TGTGCCAGCAGTGAGGTCCCAGGAGGGGGGGATCGGCCCCAGCATTTT; CDR3aa: CASSEVPGGGDRPQHF
v_gene: TRBV27; d_gene: NA; j_gene: TRBJ1-5; abundance: once; CDR3nt: TGTGCCAGCAGTCGGATTAGCAATCAGCCCCAGCATTTT; CDR3aa: CASSRISNQPQHF
v_gene: TRBV19; d_gene: TRBD2; j_gene: TRBJ2-1; abundance: NA; CDR3nt: TGTGCCAGTAGTAGTCGGCGGGAGTATGAGCAGTTCTTC; CDR3aa: CASSSRREYEQFF
v_gene: TRBV5-1; d_gene: TRBD1; j_gene: TRBJ2-1; abundance: NA; CDR3nt: TGCGCCAGCATCCTAACTCCAACAGGGGGCGTGGGGAATGAGCAGTTCTTC; CDR3aa: CASILTPTGGVGNEQFF
v_gene: TRBV14; d_gene: NA; j_gene: TRBJ1-3; abundance: NA; CDR3nt: TGTGCCAGCAGCCAAGAACCTGTAAGAGGGTCTGGAAACACCATATATTTT; CDR3aa: CASSQEPVRGSGNTIYF
v_gene: TRBV30; d_gene: NA; j_gene: TRBJ2-6; abundance: NA; CDR3nt: TGTGCCTGGAGTACGGACAGCTCTGGGGCCAACGTCCTGACTTTC; CDR3aa: CAWSTDSSGANVLTF
v_gene: TRBV6-1; d_gene: TRBD1; j_gene: TRBJ1-1; abundance: NA; CDR3nt: TGTGCCAGCAGCGTACAGGGGGCGACTGAAGCTTTCTTT; CDR3aa: CASSVQGATEAFF
v_gene: TRBV28; d_gene: NA; j_gene: TRBJ2-2; abundance: once; CDR3nt: TGTGCCAGCAGTTTACAGCCCGGGGAGCTGTTTTTT; CDR3aa: CASSLQPGELFF
v_gene: TRBV5-6; d_gene: TRBD1; j_gene: TRBJ2-6; abundance: NA; CDR3nt: TGTGCCAGCAGCCCAAAAGGGACAGGTACTCTCCTGACTTTC; CDR3aa: CASSPKGTGTLLTF
v_gene: TRBV10-3; d_gene: TRBD1; j_gene: TRBJ1-4; abundance: NA; CDR3nt: TGTGCCATCAGTGACCGGACAGGGACTAATGAAAAACTGTTTTTT; CDR3aa: CAISDRTGTNEKLFF
v_gene: TRBV19; d_gene: NA; j_gene: TRBJ1-5; abundance: NA; CDR3nt: TGTGCCAGTAGTCCGGACGCCTGGGTGGAGCAGCCCCAGCATTTT; CDR3aa: CASSPDAWVEQPQHF
v_gene: TRBV7-2; d_gene: NA; j_gene: TRBJ1-1; abundance: NA; CDR3nt: TGTGCCAGCAGCTTAGAGGGCCTGAACACTGAAGCTTTCTTT; CDR3aa: CASSLEGLNTEAFF
v_gene: TRBV12-5; d_gene: NA; j_gene: TRBJ2-6; abundance: once; CDR3nt: TGTGCTAGTGGTTATGTGACTGCAGGACAAAGTCGGGCCAACGTCCTGACTTTC; CDR3aa: CASGYVTAGQSRANVLTF
v_gene: TRBV18; d_gene: TRBD2; j_gene: TRBJ2-3; abundance: NA; CDR3nt: TGTGCCAGCTCACCTCGGGCTAGCGGGCCTGCTAGCACAGATACGCAGTATTTT; CDR3aa: CASSPRASGPASTDTQYF
v_gene: TRBV30; d_gene: NA; j_gene: TRBJ1-1; abundance: NA; CDR3nt: TGTGCCTGGAGCGCCGGGACATTGAACACTGAAGCTTTCTTT; CDR3aa: CAWSAGTLNTEAFF
v_gene: TRBV7-2; d_gene: TRBD2; j_gene: TRBJ2-7; abundance: NA; CDR3nt: TGTGCCAGCAGCTTAGCTAGCGGGGGCTACGAGCAGTACTTC; CDR3aa: CASSLASGGYEQYF